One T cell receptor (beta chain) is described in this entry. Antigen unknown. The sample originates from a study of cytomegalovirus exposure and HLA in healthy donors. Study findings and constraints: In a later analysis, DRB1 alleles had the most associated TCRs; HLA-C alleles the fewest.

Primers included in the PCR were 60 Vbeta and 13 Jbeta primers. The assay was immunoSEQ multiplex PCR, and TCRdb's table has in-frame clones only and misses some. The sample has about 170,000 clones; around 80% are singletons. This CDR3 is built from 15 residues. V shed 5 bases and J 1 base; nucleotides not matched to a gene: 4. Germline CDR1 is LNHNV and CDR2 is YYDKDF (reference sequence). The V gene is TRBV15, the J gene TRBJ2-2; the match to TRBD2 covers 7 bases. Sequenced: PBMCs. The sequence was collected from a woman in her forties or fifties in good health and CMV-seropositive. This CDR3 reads CATSDSGENTGELFF. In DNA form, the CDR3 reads TGTGCCACCAGCGACAGCGGGGAGAACACCGGGGAGCTGTTTTTT.